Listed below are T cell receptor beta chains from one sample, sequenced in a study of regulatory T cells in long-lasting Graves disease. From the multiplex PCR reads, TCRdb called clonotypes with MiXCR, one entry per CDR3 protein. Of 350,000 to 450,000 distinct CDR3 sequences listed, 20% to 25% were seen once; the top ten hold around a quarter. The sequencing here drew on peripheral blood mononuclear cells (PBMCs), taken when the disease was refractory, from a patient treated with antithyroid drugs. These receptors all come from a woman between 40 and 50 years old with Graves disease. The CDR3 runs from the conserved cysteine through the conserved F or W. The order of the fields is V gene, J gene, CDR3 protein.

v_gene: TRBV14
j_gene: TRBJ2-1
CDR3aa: CASSQVGLAENNEQFF

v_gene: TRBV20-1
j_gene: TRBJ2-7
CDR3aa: CSAGSGTGGYEQYF

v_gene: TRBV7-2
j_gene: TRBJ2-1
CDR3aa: CASSLGVLAGNEQFF

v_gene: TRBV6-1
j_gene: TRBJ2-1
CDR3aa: CASIRGATSYNEQFF

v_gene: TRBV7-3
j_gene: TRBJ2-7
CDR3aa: CASSRRQGLEQYF

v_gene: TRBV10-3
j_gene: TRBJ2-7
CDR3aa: CAIREFQREDEQYF

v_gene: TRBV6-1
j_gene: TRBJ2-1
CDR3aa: CASSEVLAGGLYNEQFF

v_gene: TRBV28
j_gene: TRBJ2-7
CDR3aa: CASSLSGGRLRRYEQYF

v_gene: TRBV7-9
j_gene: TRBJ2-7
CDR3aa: CASSLRVGGPGEQYF

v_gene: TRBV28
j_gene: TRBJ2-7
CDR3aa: CASSRGPVGPSYEQYF

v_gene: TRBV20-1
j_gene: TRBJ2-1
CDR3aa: CSARASSGRLNEQFF

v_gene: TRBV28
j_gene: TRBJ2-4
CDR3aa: CASSPENRGLGSIQYF

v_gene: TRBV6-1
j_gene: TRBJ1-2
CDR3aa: CASRPHAGQSYGYTF

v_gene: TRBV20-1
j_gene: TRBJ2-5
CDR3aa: CSAPTSGRLETQYF

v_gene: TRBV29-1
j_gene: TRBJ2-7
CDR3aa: CSIRDYEQYF

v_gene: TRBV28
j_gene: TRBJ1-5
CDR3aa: CASSLPPRRAYQPQHF

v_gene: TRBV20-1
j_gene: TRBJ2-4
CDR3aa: CSARGGGGKNIQYF

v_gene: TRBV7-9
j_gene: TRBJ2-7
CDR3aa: CASSLTGTPYEQYF

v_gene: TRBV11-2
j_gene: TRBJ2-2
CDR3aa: CASSLLRLAGVSGELFF

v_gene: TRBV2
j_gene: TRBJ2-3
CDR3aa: CASSDQGGDTQYF

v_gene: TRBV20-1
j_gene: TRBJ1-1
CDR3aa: CSGNRGETEAFF

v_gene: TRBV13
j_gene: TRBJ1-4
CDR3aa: CASSPRGFPEKLFF

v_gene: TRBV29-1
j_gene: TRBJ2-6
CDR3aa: CSVEEGWAISGANVLTF

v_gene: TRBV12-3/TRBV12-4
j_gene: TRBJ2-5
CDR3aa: CASSFRHWIGREWGETQYF

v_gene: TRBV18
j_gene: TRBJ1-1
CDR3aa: CASSPTTGSEAFF

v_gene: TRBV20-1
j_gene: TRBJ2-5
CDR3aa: CSAPHLAGGATQYF

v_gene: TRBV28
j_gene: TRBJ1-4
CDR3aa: CASSLDLLAKGLFF

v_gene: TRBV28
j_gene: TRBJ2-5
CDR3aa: CASSLNRPTGETQYF

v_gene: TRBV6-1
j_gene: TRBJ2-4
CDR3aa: CASSDWIKGSDIQYF

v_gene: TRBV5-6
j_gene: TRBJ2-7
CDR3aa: CASSPLAREVDYEQYF

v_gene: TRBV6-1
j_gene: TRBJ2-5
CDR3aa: CASRGAAMGTQYF

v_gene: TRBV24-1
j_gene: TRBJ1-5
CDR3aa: CATSEDAGSNQPQHF

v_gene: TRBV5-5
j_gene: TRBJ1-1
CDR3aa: CASSLSATEAFF

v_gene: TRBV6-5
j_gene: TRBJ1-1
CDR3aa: CASSYRSGAFATAFF

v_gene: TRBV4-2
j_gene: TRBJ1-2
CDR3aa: CASSQNRGNYGYTF

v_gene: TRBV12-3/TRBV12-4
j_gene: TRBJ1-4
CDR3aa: CASKQSVWATNEKPFF

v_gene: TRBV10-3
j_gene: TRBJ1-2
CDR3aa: CAISESIGINYGYTF

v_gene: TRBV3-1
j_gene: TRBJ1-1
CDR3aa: CASSQYRGGTEAFF

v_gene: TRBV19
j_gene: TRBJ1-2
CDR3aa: CASSPFGQGYGYTF

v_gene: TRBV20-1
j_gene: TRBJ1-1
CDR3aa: CSARADLNTEAFF

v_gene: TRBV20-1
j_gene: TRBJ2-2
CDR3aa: CSARDVLNTGELFF

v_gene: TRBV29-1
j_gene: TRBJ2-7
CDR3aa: CSVVIANRYEQYF

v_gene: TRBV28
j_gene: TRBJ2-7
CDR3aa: CASSLAITYEQYF

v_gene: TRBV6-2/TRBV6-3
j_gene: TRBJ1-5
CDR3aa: CASRHDARPQHF

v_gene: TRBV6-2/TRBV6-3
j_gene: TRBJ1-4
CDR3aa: CASTRRRSSNEKLFF

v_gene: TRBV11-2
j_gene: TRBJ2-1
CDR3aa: CASSPLPGNEQFF

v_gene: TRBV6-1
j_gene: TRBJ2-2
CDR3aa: CASRSGQGTSGELFF

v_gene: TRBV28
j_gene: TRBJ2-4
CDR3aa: CASTPSGRAGLSF

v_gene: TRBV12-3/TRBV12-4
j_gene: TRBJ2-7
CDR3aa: CASRGDYMGEQYF

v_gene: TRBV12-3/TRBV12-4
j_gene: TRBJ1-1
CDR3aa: CASSHRDILNTEAFF